The T cell receptor beta chain described here comes from a study of blood T cell repertoires in COVID-19. The method was immunoSEQ multiplex PCR; TCRdb's version includes in-frame clones alone and lacks a portion of them. There are fewer than 200,000 clones in the sample; roughly 88% occur only once, and roughly 9% lies in the top ten. The study drew participants aged about 18 to 89 years from about two dozen US areas. V lost 4 bases, J lost 6 bases, and 10 bases stayed unmatched. There are 16 residues in the CDR3. CDR1 is SGHRS, CDR2 YFSETQ, per germline. This sequence was found in a woman aged 18-29 years who had recovered from COVID-19. Specimen: PBMCs or T cells enriched from blood (not recorded which). This chain links TRBV5-1 with TRBJ1-2; TRBD1 aligns across 12 bases. The CDR3: CASSAWDRGQINGYTF. The CDR3 DNA sequence: TGCGCCAGCAGCGCGTGGGACAGGGGGCAGATCAATGGCTACACCTTC. Full variable domain (missing parts from reference TRBV5-1 and TRBJ1-2): KAGVTQTPRYLIKTRGQQVTLSCSPISGHRSVSWYQQTPGQGLQFLFEYFSETQRNKGNFPGRFSGRQFSNSRSEMNVSTLELGDSALYLCASSAWDRGQINGYTFGSGTRLTVV.